This T cell receptor beta chain emerged from a study of T cell responses to AZD1222 COVID-19 vaccine. The CDR3 is 12 residues long. Looked up from germline, CDR1 is LGHDT and CDR2 is YNNKEL (reference sequence). Trimming took 4 bases from V and 5 from J, leaving 9 bases between them. Clones were read by immunoSEQ multiplex PCR, and TCRdb kept only the in-frame ones, dropping some. The sample includes more than 120,000 clones, more than 70% seen only once; the top ten take 5% to 6%. This rearrangement joins TRBV3-1 (or the pseudogene TRBV3-2) to TRBJ2-7; no firm D call. This receptor was identified in an adult who received the AZD1222 COVID-19 vaccine. Sequencing was performed on peripheral blood, taken 28 days after the second AZD1222 dose. The chain's CDR3 is CASSRQPDEQYF. The CDR3 region has the DNA TGTGCCAGCAGCCGGCAGCCCGACGAGCAGTACTTC.